This T cell receptor beta chain was found in a study of cytomegalovirus exposure and HLA in healthy donors. Background on the study: Unique TCR beta sequences numbering approximately 120 million came from around 180 million T cells in an earlier analysis.

As for this clone: Its cognate antigen is unknown.

General study results and limits: The study found most TCR sequences rare, yet found some public TCRs in many donors. A likely sequencing artifact accounted for one observed cluster of highly shared sequence variants. CMV serostatus was the sole immune exposure data available.

The PCR used 60 Vbeta and 13 Jbeta primers. The protocol was immunoSEQ multiplex PCR, while the TCRdb copy is restricted to in-frame clones and leaves out a portion. This table holds around 300,000 clones, just over 70% found once. This CDR3 is 16 amino acids long. The germline CDR1 and CDR2 sequences are LNHDA and SQIVND (reference sequence). The ends were cut back, 4 bases at V and 6 bases at J, with 19 bases in the middle. The sample comprised PBMCs. The source is a female donor in good health and CMV-seronegative. V gene TRBV19 combines with J gene TRBJ1-5; maybe TRBD1 (5 bases). CDR3 loop: CASSTLGRGQGQPQHF. The CDR3 DNA is TGTGCCAGTAGTACCCTAGGGAGGGGCCAAGGTCAGCCCCAGCATTTT.